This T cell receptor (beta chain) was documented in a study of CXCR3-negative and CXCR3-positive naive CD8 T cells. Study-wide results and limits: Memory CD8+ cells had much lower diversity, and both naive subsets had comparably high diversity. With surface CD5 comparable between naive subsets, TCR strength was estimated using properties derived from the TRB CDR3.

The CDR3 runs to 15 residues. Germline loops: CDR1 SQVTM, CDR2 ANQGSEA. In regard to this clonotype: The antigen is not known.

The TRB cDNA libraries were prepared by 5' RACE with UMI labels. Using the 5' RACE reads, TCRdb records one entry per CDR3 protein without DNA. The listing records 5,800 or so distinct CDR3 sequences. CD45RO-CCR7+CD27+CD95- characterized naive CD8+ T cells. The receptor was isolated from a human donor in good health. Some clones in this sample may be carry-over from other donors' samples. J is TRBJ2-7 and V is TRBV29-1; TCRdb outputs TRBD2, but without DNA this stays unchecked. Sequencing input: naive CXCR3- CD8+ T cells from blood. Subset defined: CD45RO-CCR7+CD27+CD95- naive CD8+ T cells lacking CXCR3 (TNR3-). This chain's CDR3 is CSARGLAGNSYEQYF.